This T cell receptor beta chain appears in the sequencing data of a study of tumor and adjacent non-tumor tissue in lung cancer. Across the whole study: There were around eleven adenocarcinoma, 2 squamous cell carcinoma and 1 small cell lung cancer cases. Some 4.1 million productive TCRbeta reads were obtained per sample on average.

With regard to this clonotype: The antigen remains undetermined. One end of the junction varies from germline; a read error may be responsible.

No cell sorting was done before RNA was extracted from the tissue. Study results and caveats: Significantly higher TCR diversity was found in tumor than normal lung. Shorter survival was associated with higher TCR diversity in tumors.

Germline V gene sequence: CDR1 MNHEY, CDR2 SVGAGI. The CDR3 sequence is 16 residues long. Three rounds of nested PCR, following a modified ARM-PCR protocol, produced the TCRbeta library. MiXCR, applied by TCRdb to the multiplex PCR reads, yields one record per CDR3 protein. The sample lists fewer than 150,000 distinct CDR3 sequences, about 71% seen once, with about 20% in the top ten. Input material: lung tumor tissue. V is TRBV6-5 and J is TRBJ2-6; D may be TRBD1 or TRBD2 (5 bases each). The source of this sequence is a man aged 60-69 years with small cell lung cancer. The CDR3 sequence: CANSYVRGGGANFLTF. CDR3 sequence (DNA): TGTGCCAACAGTTACGTTCGGGGCGGTGGGGCCAACTTCCTGACTTTC.